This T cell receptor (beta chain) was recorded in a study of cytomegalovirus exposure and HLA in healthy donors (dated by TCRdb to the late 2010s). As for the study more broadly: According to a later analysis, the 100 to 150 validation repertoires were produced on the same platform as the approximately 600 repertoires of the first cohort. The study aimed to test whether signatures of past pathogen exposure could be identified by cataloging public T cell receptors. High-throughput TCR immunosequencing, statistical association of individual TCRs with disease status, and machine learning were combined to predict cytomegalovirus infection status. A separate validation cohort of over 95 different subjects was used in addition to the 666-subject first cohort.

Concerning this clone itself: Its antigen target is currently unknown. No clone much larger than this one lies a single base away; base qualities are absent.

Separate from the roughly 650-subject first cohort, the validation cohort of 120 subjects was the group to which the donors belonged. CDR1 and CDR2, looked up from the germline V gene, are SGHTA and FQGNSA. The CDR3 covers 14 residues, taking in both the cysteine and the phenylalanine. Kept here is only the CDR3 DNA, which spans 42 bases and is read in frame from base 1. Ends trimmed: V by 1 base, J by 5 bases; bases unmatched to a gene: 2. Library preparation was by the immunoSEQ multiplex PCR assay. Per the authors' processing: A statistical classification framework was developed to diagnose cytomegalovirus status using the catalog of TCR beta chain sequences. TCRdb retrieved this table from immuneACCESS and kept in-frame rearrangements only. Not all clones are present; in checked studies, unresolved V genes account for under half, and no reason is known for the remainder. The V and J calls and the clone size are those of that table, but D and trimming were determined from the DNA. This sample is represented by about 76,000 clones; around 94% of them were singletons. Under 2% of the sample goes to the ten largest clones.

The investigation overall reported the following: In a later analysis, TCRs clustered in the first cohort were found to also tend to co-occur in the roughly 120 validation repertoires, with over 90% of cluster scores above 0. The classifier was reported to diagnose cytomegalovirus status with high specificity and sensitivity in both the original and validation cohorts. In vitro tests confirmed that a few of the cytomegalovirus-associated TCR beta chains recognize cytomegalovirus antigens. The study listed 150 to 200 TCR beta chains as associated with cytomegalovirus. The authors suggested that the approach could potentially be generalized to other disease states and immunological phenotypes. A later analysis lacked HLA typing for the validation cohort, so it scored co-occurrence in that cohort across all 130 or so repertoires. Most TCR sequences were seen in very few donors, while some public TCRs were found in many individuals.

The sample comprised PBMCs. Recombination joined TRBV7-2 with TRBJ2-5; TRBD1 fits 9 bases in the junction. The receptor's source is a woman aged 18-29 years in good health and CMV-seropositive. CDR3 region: CASSLDRGPETQYF. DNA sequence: TGTGCCAGCAGCTTAGACAGGGGGCCTGAGACCCAGTACTTC. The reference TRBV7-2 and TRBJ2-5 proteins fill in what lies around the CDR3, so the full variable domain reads GAGVSQSPSNKVTEKGKDVELRCDPISGHTALYWYRQSLGQGLEFLIYFQGNSAPDKSGLPSDRFSAERTGGSVSTLTIQRTQQEDSAVYLCASSLDRGPETQYFGPGTRLLVL.